Described below is a single T cell receptor beta chain sequence and its context. Its target antigen remains unknown. No clone much larger than this one lies a single base away; base qualities are absent. The immunoSEQ Assay, a bias-controlled multiplex PCR, was used to amplify TCRbeta CDR3 regions from genomic DNA. As for the original processing: Nucleated cell counts per sample were estimated from amplification of reference gene primers within the assay. To quantify the absolute abundance of each unique TCRbeta CDR3 rearrangement, sequence reads were collapsed and filtered. For each sample, productive Simpson clonality was calculated as the square root of Simpson's diversity index over productive rearrangements. TCRdb mirrors the immuneACCESS table, restricted to in-frame sequences. Some clones are absent from its copies; in checked studies, under half trace to an unresolved V gene, and the reason for the others is unknown. V, J and clone size are taken as reported in that table, and D and trimming were inferred from the DNA itself. The sample table shows around 120,000 clones, and roughly 85% are seen once. Around 9.9% of the sample comes from the top ten.

The sample comes from a study of blood T cell repertoires in COVID-19 (TCRdb year 2020). Some background on the complete study: Samples from collaborators originated in the United States, Italy and Spain and spanned both the acute and convalescent phases of COVID-19. The prospective study material was composed of cDNA or gDNA derived from T cells, B-cell-depleted T cells, or PBMCs. Subjects who had been exposed to COVID-19, were actively infected with it, or had recovered from it provided the deeply sampled blood TCRbeta repertoires that made up the dataset. The repertoires were made available in a free public database intended to serve as a resource for research on the immune response to SARS-CoV-2. The samples were drawn from the first 160 participants of the ongoing ImmuneRACE study and from under 1,500 subjects provided by 6 global collaborators. Nearly every sample came with metadata listing a de-identified subject ID, COVID-19 status, age in years and sex. Where HLA class I and class II types were available, the types were taken from metadata supplied by the sample provider, not from assay-based typing.

Overall study results and their limits: The amount of clinical and demographic metadata varied by source and participant and was provided uncurated.

Whole blood was collected in K2EDTA tubes by collaborating institutions according to the institutions' own protocols. For TCRbeta analysis, collaborators shipped samples in one of three forms: frozen whole blood, isolated PBMCs, or DNA extracted from either of those sample types. In the germline V gene, CDR1 corresponds to MNHEY and CDR2 to SVGAGI. V is pared back by 6 bases and J by 5 bases, with 16 bases lying between the germline termini. Its CDR3 holds 14 amino acids, cysteine through phenylalanine. Just CDR3 DNA is preserved here, 42 bases in frame from base 1. Specimen: peripheral blood. The receptor comes from a man older than 75 with acute or convalescent COVID-19. The rearrangement joined TRBV6-5 to TRBJ1-1, and the D gene may be TRBD1, 5 bases matching. The DNA is as follows: TGTGCCAGCAGACGGGGGGTCCTTGGGACTGAAGCTTTCTTT. It specifies CASRRGVLGTEAFF.